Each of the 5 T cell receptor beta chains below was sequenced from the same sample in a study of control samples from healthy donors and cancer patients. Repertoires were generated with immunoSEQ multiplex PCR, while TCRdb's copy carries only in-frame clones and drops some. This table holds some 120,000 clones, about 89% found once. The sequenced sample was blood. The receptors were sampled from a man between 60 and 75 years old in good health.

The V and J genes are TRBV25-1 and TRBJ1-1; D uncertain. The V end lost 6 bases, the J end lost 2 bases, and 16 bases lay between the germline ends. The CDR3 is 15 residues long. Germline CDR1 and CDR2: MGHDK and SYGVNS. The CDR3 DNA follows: TGTGCCAGCAGCTTCGGATGGCAGCAAAACACTGAAGCTTTCTTT. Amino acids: CASSFGWQQNTEAFF.

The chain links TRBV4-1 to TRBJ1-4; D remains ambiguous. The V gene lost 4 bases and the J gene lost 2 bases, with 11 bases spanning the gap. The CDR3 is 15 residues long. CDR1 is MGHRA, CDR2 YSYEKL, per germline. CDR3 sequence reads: CASSLDRGTNEKLFF. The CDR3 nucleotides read TGCGCCAGCAGCCTTGACCGAGGGACTAATGAAAAACTGTTTTTT.

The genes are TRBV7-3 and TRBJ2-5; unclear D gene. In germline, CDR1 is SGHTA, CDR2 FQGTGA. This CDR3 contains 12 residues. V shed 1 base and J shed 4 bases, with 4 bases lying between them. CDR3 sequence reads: CASSLIGETQYF. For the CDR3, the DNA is TGTGCCAGCAGCTTAATAGGAGAGACCCAGTACTTC.

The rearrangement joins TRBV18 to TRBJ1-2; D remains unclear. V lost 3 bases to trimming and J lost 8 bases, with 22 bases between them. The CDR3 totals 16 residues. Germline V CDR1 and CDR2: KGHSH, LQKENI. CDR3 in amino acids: CASSPLKAPPNTGYTF. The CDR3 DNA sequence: TGTGCCAGCTCACCCCTGAAGGCCCCCCCCAATACAGGCTACACCTTC.

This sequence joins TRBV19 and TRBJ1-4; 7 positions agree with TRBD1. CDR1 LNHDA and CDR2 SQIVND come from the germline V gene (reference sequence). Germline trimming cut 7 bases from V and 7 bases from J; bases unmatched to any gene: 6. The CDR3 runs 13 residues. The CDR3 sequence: CASTGTDREKLFF. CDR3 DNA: TGTGCCAGTACGGGGACAGATCGTGAAAAACTGTTTTTT.